This passage covers 4 T cell receptor beta chains from one sample sequenced in a study of tumor-infiltrating lymphocytes in localized non-small cell lung cancer (dated by TCRdb to the early 2020s). The receptor library was made with the immunoSEQ multiplex PCR assay. TCRdb's version of the immuneACCESS table is confined to in-frame rearrangements and falls short of the full clone set. An unresolved V gene accounts for under half of the shortfall where checked; the remainder is of unknown origin. For this sample the table gives some 9,200 clones, of which over 75% were detected only once. Roughly 9.8% of the sample rests with the top ten. Sequencing input: uninvolved lung tissue not adjacent to the tumor. The source of these receptors is a human donor with non-small cell lung cancer.

The chain has TRBV5-4 and TRBJ2-3, with 10 nucleotides matching TRBD1. CDR1 is SGHNT and CDR2 is YYREEE in the germline V gene (reference sequence). CDR3 length: 14 amino acids. V shed 3 bases and J 5 bases; nucleotides not matched to a gene: 3. The CDR3 bases are TGTGCCAGCAGCTCGACAGGGGGCGAAGATACGCAGTATTTT. Its translation: CASSSTGGEDTQYF. The variable domain in full, with the rest retrieved from reference TRBV5-4 and TRBJ2-3, is ETGVTQSPTHLIKTRGQQVTLRCSSQSGHNTVSWYQQALGQGPQFIFQYYREEENGRGNFPPRFSGLQFPNYSSELNVNALELDDSALYLCASSSTGGEDTQYFGPGTRLTVL.

The J gene is TRBJ2-7, the V gene TRBV11-2; unclear D gene. From germline, CDR1 is SGHAT and CDR2 FQNNGV. There are 13 residues in the CDR3. V lost 4 bases to trimming and J lost 2 bases, with 9 bases between them. CDR3 region: CASSSYVAYEQYF. CDR3 nucleotide sequence: TGTGCCAGCAGCTCATATGTCGCCTACGAGCAGTACTTC. Full variable domain (rest looked up from reference TRBV11-2 and TRBJ2-7): EAGVAQSPRYKIIEKRQSVAFWCNPISGHATLYWYQQILGQGPKLLIQFQNNGVVDDSQLPKDRFSAERLKGVDSTLKIQPAKLEDSAVYLCASSSYVAYEQYFGPGTRLTVT.

The V gene is TRBV7-9, the J gene TRBJ2-2; 7 bases map to TRBD1. Trimming took 5 bases from V and 2 from J; bases not matched to a gene: 8. CDR3 length: 16 amino acids. The V gene's germline CDR1 is SEHNR and CDR2 FQNEAQ (reference sequence). CDR3: CASSQYRGPNTGELFF. The DNA for the CDR3 is TGTGCCAGCAGCCAGTACAGGGGTCCTAACACCGGGGAGCTGTTTTTT.

The gene calls are TRBV2 and TRBJ2-7; possible D gene TRBD2, 5 bases. The germline CDR1 and CDR2 sequences are SNHLY and FYNNEI. Trimming removed 2 bases from V and 9 bases from J, with 14 bases in between. The CDR3 runs 13 residues. The CDR3 DNA follows: TGTGCCAGCAGTGAAACGGTTTGGACTTTGCAGTACTTC. Residues: CASSETVWTLQYF.